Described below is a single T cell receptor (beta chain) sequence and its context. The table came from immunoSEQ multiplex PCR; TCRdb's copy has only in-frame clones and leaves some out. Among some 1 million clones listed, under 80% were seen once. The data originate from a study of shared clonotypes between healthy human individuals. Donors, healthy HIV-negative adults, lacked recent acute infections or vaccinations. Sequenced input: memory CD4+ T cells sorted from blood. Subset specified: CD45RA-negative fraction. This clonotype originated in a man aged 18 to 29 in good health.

The CDR3: CASSLSWGEQYF. The CDR3 nucleotides are TGTGCCAGCAGCTTAAGCTGGGGCGAGCAGTACTTC. The chain carries TRBV7-9 and TRBJ2-7, with D uncertain. The CDR3 has 12 residues. V lost 2 bases to trimming and J lost 6 bases, with 8 bases between them. CDR1 and CDR2 from the germline V gene are SEHNR and FQNEAQ (reference sequence).